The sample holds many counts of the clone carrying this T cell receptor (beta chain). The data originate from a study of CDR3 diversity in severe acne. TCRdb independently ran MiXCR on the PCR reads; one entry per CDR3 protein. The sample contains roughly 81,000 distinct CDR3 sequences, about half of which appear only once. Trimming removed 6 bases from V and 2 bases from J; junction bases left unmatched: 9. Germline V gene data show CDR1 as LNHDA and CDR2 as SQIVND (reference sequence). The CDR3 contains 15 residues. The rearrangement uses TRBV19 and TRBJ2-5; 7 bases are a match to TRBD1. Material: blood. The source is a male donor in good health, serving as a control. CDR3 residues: CASSTTGSGQETQYF. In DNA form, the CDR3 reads TGTGCCAGTAGCACGACAGGGAGTGGGCAAGAGACCCAGTACTTC.